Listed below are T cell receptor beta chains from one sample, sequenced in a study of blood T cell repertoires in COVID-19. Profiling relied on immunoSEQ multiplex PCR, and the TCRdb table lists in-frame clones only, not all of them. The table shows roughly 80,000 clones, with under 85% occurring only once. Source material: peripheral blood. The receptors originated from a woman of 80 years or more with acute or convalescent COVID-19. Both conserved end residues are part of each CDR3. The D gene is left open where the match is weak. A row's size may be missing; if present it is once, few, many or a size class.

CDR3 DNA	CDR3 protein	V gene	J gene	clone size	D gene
TGTGCCAGCAGCCCGGGACAGTTACAAGAGACCCAGTACTTC	CASSPGQLQETQYF	TRBV9	TRBJ2-5	once	TRBD1
TGTGCCAGCAGCGCCGGTGGGGGCCAGGACGAGCAGTACTTC	CASSAGGGQDEQYF	TRBV7-9	TRBJ2-7	-	-
TGCGCCAGCAGCTTACCGAGACAGGGGGAAGATACGCAGTATTTT	CASSLPRQGEDTQYF	TRBV5-1	TRBJ2-3	-	TRBD1
TGCGCCAGCAGCTTAACGACAGGGGGTGAAGAGACCCAGTACTTC	CASSLTTGGEETQYF	TRBV5-1	TRBJ2-5	-	TRBD1
TGCGCCAGCAGTGAGGGGCAGGGGTACTACAATGAGCAGTTCTTC	CASSEGQGYYNEQFF	TRBV10-1	TRBJ2-1	-	-
TGTGCCAGCGCACGGGACAGGCAAGAGACCCAGTACTTC	CASARDRQETQYF	TRBV9	TRBJ2-5	-	TRBD1
TGTGCCAGCAGCCAAGTAGCGGGAGCGGGCGGGGAGCTGTTTTTT	CASSQVAGAGGELFF	TRBV3-1/TRBV3-2	TRBJ2-2	-	TRBD2
TGCGCCAGCAGCTTGGGACAGGCCGCCTATGGCTACACCTTC	CASSLGQAAYGYTF	TRBV5-1	TRBJ1-2	-	-
TGTGCTAGTGGTTTGGTACGGGGGGCGAATGGCTACACCTTC	CASGLVRGANGYTF	TRBV12-5	TRBJ1-2	-	-
TGTGCCAGCAGCTTGGCGACTAGCGGGAGAAGCGGGTGGTACTTC	CASSLATSGRSGWYF	TRBV27	TRBJ2-7	-	TRBD2
TGTGCCATCTCTCGGACAGAGAAAGAGACCCAGTACTTC	CAISRTEKETQYF	TRBV10-3	TRBJ2-5	-	-
TGTGCCAGCTCACAGGGGGCAGATTCCGGGGAGCTGTTTTTT	CASSQGADSGELFF	TRBV18	TRBJ2-2	-	TRBD1
TGTGCCAGCTCACCGAACCCTAGCGGGAGGGCCACCCAAGAGACCCAGTACTTC	CASSPNPSGRATQETQYF	TRBV18	TRBJ2-5	-	TRBD2
TGTGCCAGCAGCGTAGGAGTACTAGCGGGCTACAATGAGCAGTTCTTC	CASSVGVLAGYNEQFF	TRBV9	TRBJ2-1	-	TRBD2
TGTGCCAGCAGTTTACTGGGGGGAAGCTATGGCTACACCTTC	CASSLLGGSYGYTF	TRBV28	TRBJ1-2	-	-
TGTGCCAGCAGCTTAGAGCGACTAGCGGGAGGGTCCGAGCAGTACTTC	CASSLERLAGGSEQYF	TRBV7-2	TRBJ2-7	-	TRBD2
TGTGCCAGCAGTTACTCCAGGGAGGGGCCCCAGCATTTT	CASSYSREGPQHF	TRBV6-2/TRBV6-3	TRBJ1-5	few	-
TGCGCCAGCAGCCCAGGGACTAGCGGGAGTTATGAGCAGTTCTTC	CASSPGTSGSYEQFF	TRBV5-1	TRBJ2-1	-	TRBD2
TGTGCCAGCAGCGTAGGAACTAGCTTCAATACGCAGTATTTT	CASSVGTSFNTQYF	TRBV9	TRBJ2-3	few	-
TGTGCCAGCAGCAGGGACAGGGAGAGTGGCTACACCTTC	CASSRDRESGYTF	TRBV7-9	TRBJ1-2	-	TRBD1
TGTGCCAGCAGCTTATTTCGGGGGGGACACTTTAGCAATCAGCCCCAGCATTTT	CASSLFRGGHFSNQPQHF	TRBV7-2	TRBJ1-5	-	-
TGTGCCACCAGTGCGGGAGGGTCCGAGACCCAGTACTTC	CATSAGGSETQYF	TRBV24-1	TRBJ2-5	-	TRBD2
TGTGCCAGCAGCCCGGCGGGGGGACAGGGGACAGATACGCAGTATTTT	CASSPAGGQGTDTQYF	TRBV11-3	TRBJ2-3	-	TRBD1
TGCGCCAGCAGCAGACTAGACGACACAGATACGCAGTATTTT	CASSRLDDTDTQYF	TRBV10-1	TRBJ2-3	-	-
TGTGCCAGCAGACGGACAGTTAATGAAAAACTGTTTTTT	CASRRTVNEKLFF	TRBV27	TRBJ1-4	-	-
TGTGCCAGCAGCTTGGGACATCACCAAGAGACCCAGTACTTC	CASSLGHHQETQYF	TRBV7-2	TRBJ2-5	few	-
TGTGCCAGCAGCTTAATGGGCGAACAAGAGACCCAGTACTTC	CASSLMGEQETQYF	TRBV7-3	TRBJ2-5	-	-
TGTGCCAGCAGCTTAAGGCATGAGGTTGCAGCCTACGAGCAGTACTTC	CASSLRHEVAAYEQYF	TRBV11-2	TRBJ2-7	-	-
TGTGCCATCAGTGGCCGGGACAGGGAGAACGAGCAGTACTTC	CAISGRDRENEQYF	TRBV10-3	TRBJ2-7	-	TRBD1
TGCGCCAGCAGCGTTGGAGGGGACAGAAAAAACATTCAGTACTTC	CASSVGGDRKNIQYF	TRBV5-1	TRBJ2-4	-	-
TGTGCCAGCAGCCGTCGACTAGCGGGAACCGAGCAGTACTTC	CASSRRLAGTEQYF	TRBV3-1/TRBV3-2	TRBJ2-7	-	TRBD2
TGTGCCAGTTCCCCCCAACGCACAAGCACAGATACGCAGTATTTT	CASSPQRTSTDTQYF	TRBV19	TRBJ2-3	-	-
TGTGCCAGTAGTATCCTCGCGGGGGGCCCTTACGAGCAGTACTTC	CASSILAGGPYEQYF	TRBV19	TRBJ2-7	once	TRBD2
TGTGCCAGCAGCAGCAATAGCGGGAGATGCAAGTATTTCCAAGAGACCCAGTACTTC	CASSSNSGRCKYFQETQYF	TRBV21-1	TRBJ2-5	-	-
TGTGCCAGCAGCCTAGCGGGAGCAGATACGCAGTATTTT	CASSLAGADTQYF	TRBV7-3	TRBJ2-3	-	TRBD2
TGTGCCAGCTCACCGAGTGGGGGGTACGAGCAGTACTTC	CASSPSGGYEQYF	TRBV18	TRBJ2-7	-	-
TGTGCCAGCAGCGGGGGCGGTGGGGTGGAGACCCAGTACTTC	CASSGGGGVETQYF	TRBV5-4	TRBJ2-5	-	-
TGCGCCAGCAGCCACCGGGGACTAGCCCTAGAGCAGTTCTTC	CASSHRGLALEQFF	TRBV4-1	TRBJ2-1	-	TRBD2
TGTGCCAGCTCACCGAGGCTAAACAATGAGCAGTTCTTC	CASSPRLNNEQFF	TRBV18	TRBJ2-1	-	-
TGTGCCACCAGTGATTACCTCAGGGGACAGGGGGATGGCAATGAGCAGTTCTTC	CATSDYLRGQGDGNEQFF	TRBV24-1	TRBJ2-1	-	TRBD1
TGTGCCAGCAGCCATGGACTAGCGGGCGTCTTCCCCGGGGAGCTGTTTTTT	CASSHGLAGVFPGELFF	TRBV3-1/TRBV3-2	TRBJ2-2	-	TRBD2
TGTGCCAGCAGCTTAAACGGCGGGAGCTCCTACAATGAGCAGTTCTTC	CASSLNGGSSYNEQFF	TRBV7-2	TRBJ2-1	few	TRBD2
TGTGCCAGCCGGGTAGGGGTGGACTCCTACAATGAGCAGTTCTTC	CASRVGVDSYNEQFF	TRBV2	TRBJ2-1	-	-
TGTGCCAGCACCCTCGGACAGTACGGGGAGCTGTTTTTT	CASTLGQYGELFF	TRBV11-3	TRBJ2-2	-	-
TGTGCCAGCAGTCCCTACGACAAAGAGACCCAGTACTTC	CASSPYDKETQYF	TRBV27	TRBJ2-5	-	-
TGTGCCATCAGACAGGCCGATAACTATGGCTACACCTTC	CAIRQADNYGYTF	TRBV10-3	TRBJ1-2	-	-
TGCGCCAGCAGCTCCAGGGGGCAGGGGGTTTACAATGAGCAGTTCTTC	CASSSRGQGVYNEQFF	TRBV5-1	TRBJ2-1	-	TRBD1
TGTGCCAGCAGCCAAGTGGGACAGGGGGGAGAGACCCAGTACTTC	CASSQVGQGGETQYF	TRBV3-1/TRBV3-2	TRBJ2-5	-	TRBD1
TGTGCCAGCAGCACCCACGCGGGAGGGGGGGACACTGAAGCTTTCTTT	CASSTHAGGGDTEAFF	TRBV6-6	TRBJ1-1	-	-
TGTGCCAGCAACTTGGGACAGGGGGCCTCCGAGCAGTACTTC	CASNLGQGASEQYF	TRBV11-1	TRBJ2-7	-	TRBD1
TGTGCCAGCAGTCAGTTCCAGGGGATGTTCACCGGGGAGCTGTTTTTT	CASSQFQGMFTGELFF	TRBV2	TRBJ2-2	-	-
TGCGCCAGCAGCCCCATTAGTAGCGGGAGTGGAGATACGCAGTATTTT	CASSPISSGSGDTQYF	TRBV5-1	TRBJ2-3	-	TRBD2
TGTGCCAGCAGCTTAGGGACTCGTACCTACGAGCAGTACTTC	CASSLGTRTYEQYF	TRBV7-2	TRBJ2-7	once	-
TGTGCCAGCAGTTTTTTGGGAGCAGGCTACACCTTC	CASSFLGAGYTF	TRBV28	TRBJ1-2	-	-
TGTGCCAGTAGTGGGACAGGGGGCGAAGAGACCCAGTACTTC	CASSGTGGEETQYF	TRBV19	TRBJ2-5	-	TRBD1
TGTGCCAGCTCACCCCGACAGGGGGTATTCACCGGGGAGCTGTTTTTT	CASSPRQGVFTGELFF	TRBV18	TRBJ2-2	-	TRBD1
TGTGCCAGCAGCACCTTGACAGGGTTGAACACTGAAGCTTTCTTT	CASSTLTGLNTEAFF	TRBV7-8	TRBJ1-1	-	TRBD1
TGTGCCAGCAGCCTCGGACAGGGGGCGGGCTATGGCTACACCTTC	CASSLGQGAGYGYTF	TRBV6-5	TRBJ1-2	-	TRBD1
TGTGCCATCAGTGGCGGGACTAGCGGACAAGAGACCCAGTACTTC	CAISGGTSGQETQYF	TRBV10-3	TRBJ2-5	-	TRBD2